Included here is one T cell receptor beta chain sequence, with context. These data originate in a study of blood T cell repertoires in COVID-19. Study-level background: Acute-phase and convalescent COVID-19 samples originated in the United States, Italy and Spain. The analysed material was cDNA or gDNA that came from T cells, B-cell-depleted T cells, or PBMCs.

Authors' processing steps: Quantification of nucleated cells was approximated via reference gene primer amplification. The method was immunoSEQ multiplex PCR; TCRdb's version includes in-frame clones alone and lacks a portion of them. The V and J calls and the clone size are those of that table, but D and trimming were determined from the DNA. The repertoire holds about 99,000 clones, with roughly 84% as singletons. This CDR3 comprises 14 residues. V shed 6 bases, J shed 5 bases, and the junction held 4 bases outside the gene matches. Germline V gives CDR1 SGHNT, CDR2 YENEEA. Sequencing was carried out using peripheral blood. The chain uses TRBV11-3 and TRBJ2-2; 9 bases align to TRBD1. The TCR sequence derives from a human donor in a cohort sampled during active or convalescent COVID-19. This CDR3 is CASRGGQGTGELFF. For the CDR3, the DNA is TGTGCCAGCAGAGGGGGACAGGGTACCGGGGAGCTGTTTTTT.